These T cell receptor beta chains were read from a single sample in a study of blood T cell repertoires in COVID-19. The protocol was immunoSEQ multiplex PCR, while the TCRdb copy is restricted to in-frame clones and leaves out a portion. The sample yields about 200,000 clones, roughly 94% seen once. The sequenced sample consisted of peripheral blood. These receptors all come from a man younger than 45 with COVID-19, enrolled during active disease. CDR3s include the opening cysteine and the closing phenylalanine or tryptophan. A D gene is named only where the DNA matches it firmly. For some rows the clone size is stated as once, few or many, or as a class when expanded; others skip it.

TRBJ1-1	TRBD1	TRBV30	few	CAWDRGHTEAFF	TGTGCCTGGGACAGGGGGCACACTGAAGCTTTCTTT
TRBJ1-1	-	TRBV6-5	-	CASIKQDRAEAFF	TGTGCCAGCATCAAACAGGATAGGGCTGAAGCTTTCTTT
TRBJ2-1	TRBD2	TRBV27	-	CATQTSGGVYNEQFF	TGTGCCACCCAGACGAGCGGGGGGGTTTACAATGAGCAGTTCTTC
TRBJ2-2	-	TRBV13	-	CASRRIRGTGELFF	TGTGCCAGCAGGCGTATTAGGGGAACCGGGGAGCTGTTTTTT
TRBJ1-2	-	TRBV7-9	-	CASRPDGNIYGYTF	TGTGCCAGCCGACCGGACGGGAACATCTATGGCTACACCTTC
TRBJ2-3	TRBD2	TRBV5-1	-	CASSLDPAGVPDTQYF	TGCGCCAGCAGCTTGGATCCAGCGGGGGTTCCAGATACGCAGTATTTT
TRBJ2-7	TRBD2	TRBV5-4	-	CASSLLAGAPTYEQYF	TGTGCCAGCAGCCTTTTAGCGGGGGCCCCAACCTACGAGCAGTACTTC
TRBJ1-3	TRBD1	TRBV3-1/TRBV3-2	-	CASSLSGTGKGNTIYF	TGTGCCAGCAGCCTCTCCGGGACAGGGAAAGGAAACACCATATATTTT
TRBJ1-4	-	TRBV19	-	CASSETGTSIEKLFF	TGTGCCAGTAGTGAAACCGGGACATCTATTGAAAAACTGTTTTTT
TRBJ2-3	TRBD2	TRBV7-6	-	CASSSLGLAASTDTQYF	TGTGCCAGCAGCTCTCTAGGACTAGCGGCTAGCACAGATACGCAGTATTTT
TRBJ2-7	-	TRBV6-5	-	CASSYGASSDEQYF	TGTGCCAGCAGTTACGGGGCCAGCTCAGACGAGCAGTACTTC
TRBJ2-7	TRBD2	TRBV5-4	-	CASSPGLAGRTSSYEQYF	TGTGCCAGCAGCCCCGGACTAGCGGGGAGGACTAGCTCCTACGAGCAGTACTTC
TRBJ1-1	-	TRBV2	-	CASSGRSGEAFF	TGTGCCAGCAGTGGAAGGTCGGGGGAAGCTTTCTTT
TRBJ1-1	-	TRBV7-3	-	CASSSGAGNTEAFF	TGTGCCAGCAGCTCTGGGGCAGGGAACACTGAAGCTTTCTTT
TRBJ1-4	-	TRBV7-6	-	CASSETLPTGGNEKLFF	TGTGCCAGCAGCGAAACTCTCCCGACAGGAGGAAATGAAAAACTGTTTTTT
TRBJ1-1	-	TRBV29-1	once	CSVGTLTGMNTEAFF	TGCAGCGTTGGGACCTTGACAGGAATGAACACTGAAGCTTTCTTT
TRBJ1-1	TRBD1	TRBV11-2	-	CASRDRGDTEAFF	TGTGCCAGCAGGGACAGGGGGGACACTGAAGCTTTCTTT
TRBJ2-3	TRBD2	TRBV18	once	CASSPFAGGHTDTQYF	TGTGCCAGCTCCCCCTTTGCGGGGGGCCACACAGATACGCAGTATTTT
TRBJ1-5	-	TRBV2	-	CASSDDQPQHF	TGTGCCAGCAGTGACGATCAGCCCCAGCATTTT
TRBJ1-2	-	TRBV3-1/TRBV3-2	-	CASGSGYGYTF	TGTGCCAGCGGTTCGGGGTATGGCTACACCTTC
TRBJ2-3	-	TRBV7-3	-	CASSVSGADTQYF	TGTGCCAGCAGCGTATCAGGGGCAGATACGCAGTATTTT
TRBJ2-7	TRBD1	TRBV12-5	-	CASGFPRDRAYEQYF	TGTGCTAGTGGTTTCCCTCGGGACAGGGCCTACGAGCAGTACTTC
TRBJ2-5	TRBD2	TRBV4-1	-	CASSPTGGGGGWETQYF	TGCGCCAGCAGCCCCACGGGAGGGGGGGGCGGTTGGGAGACCCAGTACTTC
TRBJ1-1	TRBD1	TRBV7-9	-	CASSTPGQGNTEAFF	TGTGCCAGCAGCACGCCGGGACAGGGGAACACTGAAGCTTTCTTT
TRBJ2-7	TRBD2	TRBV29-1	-	CSAGLAGSYEQYF	TGCAGCGCCGGACTAGCGGGATCCTACGAGCAGTACTTC
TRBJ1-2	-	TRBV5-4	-	CASRDRFGYGYTF	TGTGCCAGCAGAGACAGGTTCGGCTATGGCTACACCTTC
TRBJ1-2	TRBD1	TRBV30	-	CAWSVQGGRLGYGYTF	TGTGCCTGGAGTGTACAGGGGGGGAGGCTCGGTTATGGCTACACCTTC
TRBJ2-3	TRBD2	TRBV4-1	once	CASSQRSSGGSSTDTQYF	TGCGCCAGCAGCCAAAGGTCAAGCGGGGGGTCCAGCACAGATACGCAGTATTTT
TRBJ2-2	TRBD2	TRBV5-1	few	CASRGLAPAGELFF	TGCGCCAGCAGAGGACTAGCCCCAGCAGGGGAGCTGTTTTTT
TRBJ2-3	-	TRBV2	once	CASPSHSSGDTQYF	TGTGCCAGCCCGTCACACTCCTCGGGGGATACGCAGTATTTT
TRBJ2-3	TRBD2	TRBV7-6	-	CASSFGSGGANFMDTQYF	TGTGCCAGCAGCTTTGGTAGCGGGGGGGCGAATTTTATGGATACGCAGTATTTT
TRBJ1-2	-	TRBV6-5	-	CASSTSNYGYTF	TGTGCCAGTTCCACATCCAACTATGGCTACACCTTC
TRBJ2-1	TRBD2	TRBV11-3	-	CASSLTSGGTYHNEQFF	TGTGCCAGCAGCTTAACTAGCGGGGGGACTTATCACAATGAGCAGTTCTTC
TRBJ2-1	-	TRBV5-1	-	CASSSGHMSSYNEQFF	TGCGCCAGCAGTTCGGGACACATGAGCTCCTACAATGAGCAGTTCTTC
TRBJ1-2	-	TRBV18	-	CASSPPSGRNYGYTF	TGTGCCAGCTCACCACCGAGCGGTCGAAACTATGGCTACACCTTC
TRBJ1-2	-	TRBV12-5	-	CASGLDSRYHGYTF	TGTGCTAGTGGTTTGGATTCCAGGTATCACGGCTACACCTTC
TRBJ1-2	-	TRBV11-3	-	CASSLGGDANYGYTF	TGTGCCAGCAGCTTAGGGGGGGACGCTAACTATGGCTACACCTTC
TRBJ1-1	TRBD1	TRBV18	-	CASSPRQGGNTEAFF	TGTGCCAGCTCACCACGACAGGGGGGTAACACTGAAGCTTTCTTT